One sample yielded the 21 T cell receptor beta chains listed below, sequenced in a study of blood T cell repertoires in COVID-19. Some clones are missing from TCRdb's copy, which holds only in-frame ones; the method was immunoSEQ multiplex PCR. The sample lists roughly 250,000 clones, roughly 91% occurring once. Sequencing input: PBMCs or T cells enriched from blood (not recorded which). Receptor source: a man in his forties who had recovered from COVID-19.

This clone occurred once. The chain joins TRBV11-1 to TRBJ2-7; 10 bases match TRBD1. V gave up 5 bases and J gave up 4 bases; unmatched junction bases: 5. CDR1 and CDR2 (germline): SGHAT, FQDESV (reference sequence). There are 14 residues in the CDR3. The DNA for the CDR3 is TGTGCCAGCAGCACTTGGGACAGGGGTTACGAGCAGTACTTC. Residues: CASSTWDRGYEQYF.

V is TRBV7-2 and J is TRBJ2-1, with a possible D match to TRBD2 (5 bases). Deletions cut 3 bases from V and 10 bases from J, with 13 bases between. The germline CDR1 and CDR2 sequences are SGHTA and FQGNSA. The length of the CDR3 is 13 residues. The CDR3 nucleotides are TGTGCCAGCAGCTTTTCGGTCGGAGGAGAGCAGTTCTTC. It specifies CASSFSVGGEQFF.

Here the CDR3 DNA reads TGTGCCAGTAGTATAGTAGGGGGCGGCACTGAAGCTTTCTTT. Translated, it gives CASSIVGGGTEAFF. The chain joins TRBV19 to TRBJ1-1; 7 nucleotides line up with TRBD1. The CDR3 length is 14 residues. The junction had 3 bases not matched to a gene; V was cut back by 1 base and J by 4 bases. Looked up from germline, CDR1 is LNHDA and CDR2 is SQIVND (reference sequence). Filled out from reference TRBV19 and TRBJ1-1, the complete variable domain reads DGGITQSPKYLFRKEGQNVTLSCEQNLNHDAMYWYRQDPGQGLRLIYYSQIVNDFQKGDIAEGYSVSREKKESFPLTVTSAQKNPTAFYLCASSIVGGGTEAFFGQGTRLTVV.

This clone was observed once. This sequence joins TRBV4-3 and TRBJ1-6; no reliable D call. V gave up 7 bases and J gave up 9 bases, with 16 bases separating them. The CDR3 loop spans 14 amino acids. CDR1 and CDR2 from the germline V gene are LGHNA and YSLEER. The CDR3 is CASTQSESSSPLHF. CDR3 sequence (DNA): TGCGCCAGCACTCAGTCGGAGTCTAGTTCACCCCTCCACTTT.

The V and J genes are TRBV28 and TRBJ2-1, with D possibly TRBD1 on 6 matching bases. Germline lookup yields CDR1 MDHEN and CDR2 SYDVKM. Trimming removed 5 bases from V and 2 bases from J, with 13 bases in between. The CDR3 is 15 residues long. CDR3 DNA: TGTGCCAGCAGTACCCGTCACAGGGCCTACAATGAGCAGTTCTTC. Amino acids: CASSTRHRAYNEQFF. Together with reference TRBV28 and TRBJ2-1, the CDR3 gives the full variable domain: DVKVTQSSRYLVKRTGEKVFLECVQDMDHENMFWYRQDPGLGLRLIYFSYDVKMKEKGDIPEGYSVSREKKERFSLILESASTNQTSMYLCASSTRHRAYNEQFFGPGTRLTVL.

A remark on this clone: This sample includes further DNA sequences coding for the same CDR3. The chain combines TRBV7-8 with TRBJ1-3; D not resolved. The V gene lost 5 bases and the J gene lost 1 base, with 6 bases spanning the gap. Per germline, CDR1 SGHVS and CDR2 FQNEAQ. The CDR3 runs to 13 residues. The CDR3 loop reads CASSRLSGNTIYF. CDR3 sequence (DNA): TGTGCCAGCAGCCGTTTATCTGGAAACACCATATATTTT.

The rearrangement joins TRBV2 to TRBJ2-1, with 14 bases matching TRBD2. CDR1 and CDR2 (germline): SNHLY, FYNNEI. CDR3 length equals 24 residues. J was trimmed by 0 bases and V by 6 bases; bases with no gene match: 25. CDR3: CASRGSPGLAGAYRQGGSYNEQFF. CDR3 DNA: TGTGCCAGCAGGGGCTCGCCGGGACTAGCGGGAGCCTATCGTCAGGGGGGCTCCTACAATGAGCAGTTCTTC.

The chain recombines TRBV29-1 with TRBJ1-5; 8 bases are a match to TRBD1. Trimming took 4 bases from V and 8 from J; bases not matched to a gene: 7. The CDR3 is made up of 13 amino acids. Germline lookup yields CDR1 SQVTM and CDR2 ANQGSEA. In nucleotides, the CDR3 is TGCAGCGTTGTGGGAACAGGGGGTGAGCCCCAGCATTTT. Protein: CSVVGTGGEPQHF. Combining the CDR3 with reference TRBV29-1 and TRBJ1-5 gives the whole variable domain SAVISQKPSRDICQRGTSLTIQCQVDSQVTMMFWYRQQPGQSLTLIATANQGSEATYESGFVIDKFPISRPNLTFSTLTVSNMSPEDSSIYLCSVVGTGGEPQHFGDGTRLSIL.

The V and J genes are TRBV5-1 and TRBJ2-7, with unresolved D. CDR1 SGHRS and CDR2 YFSETQ come from the germline V gene. The CDR3 spans 13 residues. V dropped 2 bases and J dropped 0 bases, with 6 bases sitting between them. CDR3 region: CASSFLSSYEQYF. In DNA, the CDR3 is TGCGCCAGCAGCTTCCTGAGCTCCTACGAGCAGTACTTC.

The chain carries TRBV6-5 and TRBJ2-4; possible D gene TRBD1, 6 bases. The CDR3 runs to 16 residues. Germline lookup yields CDR1 MNHEY and CDR2 SVGAGI. V dropped 2 bases and J dropped 0 bases, with 11 bases sitting between them. CDR3 in DNA: TGTGCCAGCAGTTACGGGCAGGGGTTAGCCAAAAACATTCAGTACTTC. Amino acids: CASSYGQGLAKNIQYF.

V and J are TRBV12-3 or TRBV12-4 and TRBJ1-3; D is possibly TRBD1 (5 bases). Trimming left V 4 bases short and J 7 bases short, with 11 bases between. The CDR3 loop spans 13 amino acids. CDR3 sequence: CASSSTDQNTIYF. The CDR3 DNA sequence: TGTGCCAGCAGTTCGACAGACCAGAACACCATATATTTT.

Only one count was recorded for this clone. The V and J genes are TRBV28 and TRBJ1-2; D ambiguous. CDR1 and CDR2 (germline): MDHEN, SYDVKM. V shed 10 bases and J shed 5 bases, with 14 bases lying between them. This CDR3 comprises 12 residues. The CDR3 spells CATRRDTYGYTF. CDR3 DNA sequence: TGTGCCACCCGGAGGGATACGTATGGCTACACCTTC.

The chain couples TRBV5-8 to TRBJ1-1, with D tentatively TRBD1 (5 bases). The CDR3 has 16 residues. From germline, CDR1 is SGHTS and CDR2 YDEGEE. Trimming cost V 0 bases and J 5 bases, with 17 bases left between them. Here the CDR3 reads CASSLVGTGFSTEAFF. The CDR3 bases are TGTGCCAGCAGCTTGGTAGGGACTGGTTTTAGTACTGAAGCTTTCTTT.

J is TRBJ2-3 and V is TRBV5-1; D is perhaps TRBD2 (5 bases). In germline, CDR1 is SGHRS, CDR2 YFSETQ. V was trimmed by 4 bases and J by 3 bases, leaving 9 bases between them. There are 13 residues in the CDR3. The CDR3 reads CASSRTRTDTQYF. The CDR3 DNA is TGCGCCAGCAGCCGGACTCGTACAGATACGCAGTATTTT.

This clone was seen only a few times. V gene TRBV27 combines with J gene TRBJ1-2; D call uncertain. The ends were cut back, 4 bases at V and 4 bases at J, with 16 bases in the middle. Germline loops: CDR1 MNHEY, CDR2 SMNVEV (reference sequence). The CDR3 contains 15 residues. The CDR3 loop is CASSSDYPAGYGYTF. CDR3 nucleotides: TGTGCCAGCAGTTCTGACTACCCCGCGGGCTATGGCTACACCTTC.

This clone appeared a single time. The chain links TRBV7-3 to TRBJ2-1; TRBD2 is a possible D gene (6 bases). The CDR3 consists of 17 residues. Germline V lookup: CDR1 SGHTA, CDR2 FQGTGA. With 1 base removed from V and 4 bases from J, the gap between germline ends came to 17 bases. The CDR3: CASSLNFGGNVYNEQFF. CDR3 in DNA: TGTGCCAGCAGCTTAAATTTTGGAGGGAATGTGTACAATGAGCAGTTCTTC.

This chain links TRBV9 with TRBJ2-1, with TRBD2 matching over 7 bases. The CDR3 covers 16 residues. Germline CDR1 is SGDLS and CDR2 is YYNGEE. V shed 3 bases, J shed 4 bases, and the junction held 10 bases outside the gene matches. The CDR3 DNA reads as TGTGCCAGCAGCGCCCTCGGGGCTAGCGGTTACAATGAGCAGTTCTTC. Translating it yields CASSALGASGYNEQFF.

The J gene is TRBJ1-2, the V gene TRBV4-1; 9 bases fit TRBD1. Germline CDR1 reads MGHRA; CDR2 reads YSYEKL. J lost 11 bases, V lost 4 bases, and 8 bases had no gene match. The CDR3 is 13 amino acids. Here the CDR3 reads CASSLPGQGIYTF. In nucleotides, the CDR3 is TGCGCCAGCAGCCTCCCGGGACAGGGAATATACACCTTC.

The genes are TRBV7-6 and TRBJ1-4, with 8 bases matching TRBD1. Germline V gene sequence: CDR1 SGHVS, CDR2 FNYEAQ. The V and J ends lost 1 base and 3 bases, in that order; junction bases with no gene match: 10. This CDR3 contains 18 residues. The CDR3 DNA follows: TGTGCCAGCAGCTTAGATATCTCCCAGGGGGCTTCTAATGAAAAACTGTTTTTT. This codes for CASSLDISQGASNEKLFF.

The CDR3 spells CASSNRGQGVLETQYF. The DNA of the CDR3 is TGTGCCAGCAGTAACAGGGGGCAGGGTGTGTTAGAGACCCAGTACTTC. The chain carries TRBV27 and TRBJ2-5; 9 bases agree with TRBD1. This CDR3 is 16 amino acids long. Trimming removed 5 bases from V and 4 bases from J; junction bases left unmatched: 11. Germline V gives CDR1 MNHEY, CDR2 SMNVEV (reference sequence).

J is TRBJ1-5 and V is TRBV12-3 or TRBV12-4; D unresolved. V lost 1 base, J lost 7 bases, and 8 bases lay in between. This CDR3 region has 13 residues. CDR3 coding DNA: TGTGCCAGCAGTTTAGGGCCCTGGCAGCCCCAGCATTTT. Translation gives CASSLGPWQPQHF.